This T cell receptor beta chain came from a study of T cell responses to AZD1222 COVID-19 vaccine. Study conclusions and caveats: Unmutated variant regions reportedly attract nearly half of all spike-specific TCRs.

Some clones are missing from TCRdb's copy, which holds only in-frame ones; the method was immunoSEQ multiplex PCR. The sample has about 88,000 clones; under 90% are singletons. As to this clone: Its matching antigen is unknown.

The CDR3 runs to 14 residues. Germline CDR1 MNHEY, CDR2 SMNVEV (reference sequence). Trimming removed 5 bases from V and 6 bases from J; junction bases left unmatched: 8. This TCR was recovered from an adult in good health. This material consisted of peripheral blood, taken on day 0 of AZD1222 vaccination. This chain uses TRBV27 with TRBJ2-7, with 9 bases identical to TRBD1. CDR3 amino acids: CASSPRTGVGEQYF. The CDR3 bases are TGTGCCAGCAGTCCCCGGACAGGGGTCGGCGAGCAGTACTTC.